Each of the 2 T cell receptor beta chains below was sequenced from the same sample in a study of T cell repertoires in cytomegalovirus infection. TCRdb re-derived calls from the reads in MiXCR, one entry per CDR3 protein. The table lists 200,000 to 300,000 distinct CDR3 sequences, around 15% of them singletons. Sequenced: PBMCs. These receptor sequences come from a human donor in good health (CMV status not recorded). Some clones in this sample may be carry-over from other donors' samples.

In DNA, the CDR3 is TGCAGCGCCGTCGGGAAAACCTACGAGCAGTACTTC. It codes for CSAVGKTYEQYF. The V and J genes are TRBV29-1 and TRBJ2-7, with D perhaps matching TRBD2 (5 bases). The CDR3 sequence is 12 residues long. V was clipped by 7 bases and J by 2 bases, with 12 bases between them. Germline assignment: CDR1 SQVTM and CDR2 ANQGSEA.

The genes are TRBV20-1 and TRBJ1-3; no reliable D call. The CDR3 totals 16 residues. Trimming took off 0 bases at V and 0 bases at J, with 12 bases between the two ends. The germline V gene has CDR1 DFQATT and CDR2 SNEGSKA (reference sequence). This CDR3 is CSARDLWRPSGNTIYF. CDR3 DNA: TGCAGTGCTAGAGATCTGTGGCGCCCCTCTGGAAACACCATATATTTT.